This record concerns one TCR beta chain sequence. What it recognizes is unknown. The data belong to a study of spatial heterogeneity in lung cancer. On the study more broadly: The average count in raw reads for each unique TCR and UMI combination exceeded eight appearances.

The CDR3 is made up of 16 amino acids. The ends were cut back, 3 bases at V and 6 bases at J, with 19 bases in the middle. CDR1 is KGHSH, CDR2 LQKENI, per germline. TCRdb itself ran the 5' RACE reads through MiXCR, one entry per CDR3 protein. The table records around 89,000 distinct CDR3 sequences, about 12% of them present only once. The study's findings and limits: Among blood samples, ubiquitous expanded tumor TCRs appeared more at resection than at follow-up.

Time point: sample taken at primary tumor resection. The study sequenced unsorted whole RNA from tumor, nontumor lung or frozen PBMC. This clonotype originated in a male donor with early-stage non-small cell lung cancer. The genes are TRBV18 and TRBJ2-3; D is possibly TRBD1 or TRBD2 (8 bases each). The material sequenced was PBMCs, taken at surgery. DNA of the CDR3: TGTGCCAGCTCACCTGGGACAGGACTAGCTGGGGATACGCAGTATTTT. Its protein is CASSPGTGLAGDTQYF. The full variable domain, with the rest looked up from reference TRBV18 and TRBJ2-3, is NAGVMQNPRHLVRRRGQEARLRCSPMKGHSHVYWYRQLPEEGLKFMVYLQKENIIDESGMPKERFSAEFPKEGPSILRIQQVVRGDSAAYFCASSPGTGLAGDTQYFGPGTRLTVL.